This TCR beta chain stems from a study of monozygotic twins with inflammatory bowel disease. Notes on the study in general: Findings did not support one strong IBD-associated signal or clonotype.

Both TCRalpha and TCRbeta cDNA were subjected to two nested PCRs lasting approximately 16 and 10 cycles. For each CDR3 protein, TCRdb gives one entry from its re-call of the 5' RACE reads, without DNA. The sample has some 300,000 distinct CDR3 sequences. As concerns this clonotype: Its matching antigen is unknown.

The germline CDR1 and CDR2 sequences are MNHEY and SVGAGI. This CDR3 has 13 residues. This chain links TRBV6-5 with TRBJ1-5; there is no DNA to check the TCRdb D call of TRBD1. The sample taken for sequencing was blood. This clonotype was sampled from a human donor with ulcerative colitis or Crohn's disease, or a healthy co-twin of an affected twin (not recorded which). CDR3: CASSSIRDQPQHF.